The 26 T cell receptor beta chains below come from one sample, sequenced in a study of ipilimumab plus nivolumab after autologous stem cell transplantation. Method: immunoSEQ multiplex PCR; TCRdb's copy keeps in-frame clones and lacks some. The table shows 9,400 or so clones, with around 70% occurring only once. The input for sequencing was PBMCs, taken in a trial of ipilimumab plus nivolumab as post-transplant consolidation. These receptors originate from a female donor with multiple myeloma.

There are a few counts of this clone. The rearrangement uses TRBV5-5 and TRBJ2-2; either TRBD1 or TRBD2 may fit D (6 bases each). Germline CDR1 SGHKS, CDR2 YYEKEE (reference sequence). The V and J ends lost 4 bases and 0 bases respectively, with 16 bases between them. This CDR3 region has 17 residues. CDR3 sequence: CASSPRGGTANTGELFF. CDR3 DNA: TGTGCCAGCAGCCCCCGAGGGGGGACGGCGAACACCGGGGAGCTGTTTTTT.

This clone was seen more than once but under ten times. The junction shows a germline mismatch at one end, possibly a read error. The chain is built from TRBV6-5 and TRBJ2-5; 9 nucleotides agree with TRBD2. In germline, CDR1 is MNHEY, CDR2 SVGAGI. The CDR3 spans 16 residues. The DNA for the CDR3 is TGTGCCAGCAGTTACTCGACGACTAGCGGACAAGGGACCCAGTACTTC. Protein: CASSYSTTSGQGTQYF.

The chain couples TRBV5-4 to TRBJ1-2; no clear D gene. V dropped 1 base and J dropped 3 bases, with 7 bases sitting between them. The V gene's germline CDR1 is SGHNT and CDR2 YYREEE (reference sequence). This CDR3 region has 13 residues. The CDR3 loop reads CASSLNSHYGYTF. In nucleotides, the CDR3 is TGTGCCAGCAGCTTGAACAGCCACTATGGCTACACCTTC. Together with reference TRBV5-4 and TRBJ1-2, the CDR3 gives the full variable domain: ETGVTQSPTHLIKTRGQQVTLRCSSQSGHNTVSWYQQALGQGPQFIFQYYREEENGRGNFPPRFSGLQFPNYSSELNVNALELDDSALYLCASSLNSHYGYTFGSGTRLTVV.

In its sample, this clone ranks as medium-sized (0.01 to 0.1%). V is TRBV6-1 and J is TRBJ2-7; a possible D gene is TRBD2 (7 bases). This CDR3 is built from 16 residues. The germline V and J ends were trimmed by 0 bases and 2 bases, with 14 bases remaining between them. Germline V lookup: CDR1 MNHNS, CDR2 SASEGT. CDR3 coding DNA: TGTGCCAGCAGTGAAGCCTCGTGGGAGGGGGCCTACGAGCAGTACTTC. Residues: CASSEASWEGAYEQYF.

The rearrangement uses TRBV10-3 and TRBJ2-7; TRBD1 aligns across 8 bases. Germline loops: CDR1 ENHRY, CDR2 SYGVKD. J was trimmed by 5 bases and V by 0 bases; bases with no gene match: 6. The CDR3 extends over 15 amino acids. In DNA, the CDR3 is TGTGCCATCAGTGAGTCCGGACAGGGAGCCCACGAGCAGTACTTC. It codes for CAISESGQGAHEQYF.

Sample share makes this clone medium-sized. The chain carries TRBV27 and TRBJ2-5; 10 positions match TRBD2. Germline V gene data show CDR1 as MNHEY and CDR2 as SMNVEV (reference sequence). Trimming cost V 2 bases and J 2 bases; bases outside gene matches: 2. This CDR3 region has 15 residues. The CDR3 sequence is CASSLASGRQETQYF. The CDR3 bases are TGTGCCAGCAGTTTAGCTAGCGGGAGACAAGAGACCCAGTACTTC.

The chain carries TRBV18 and TRBJ1-2; D unclear. Germline values: CDR1 KGHSH, CDR2 LQKENI. The CDR3 covers 15 residues. Trimming stripped 0 bases from V and 3 bases from J, with 11 bases between. CDR3 protein: CASSPPAATYYGYTF. CDR3 bases: TGTGCCAGCTCACCACCGGCAGCAACCTACTATGGCTACACCTTC.

The chain joins TRBV7-3 to TRBJ2-1; 8 bases match TRBD2. There are 15 residues in the CDR3. Unmatched junction bases numbered 3, after V lost 5 bases and J lost 0 bases. Germline CDR1 and CDR2: SGHTA and FQGTGA. This chain's CDR3 is CASSLSGGSYNEQFF. CDR3 bases: TGTGCCAGCAGCCTAAGCGGGGGCTCCTACAATGAGCAGTTCTTC. The variable domain in full, completed from reference TRBV7-3 and TRBJ2-1, reads GAGVSQTPSNKVTEKGKYVELRCDPISGHTALYWYRQSLGQGPEFLIYFQGTGAADDSGLPNDRFFAVRPEGSVSTLKIQRTERGDSAVYLCASSLSGGSYNEQFFGPGTRLTVL.

This clone was recorded a few times. The chain couples TRBV19 to TRBJ2-1; 8 nucleotides line up with TRBD2. CDR1 LNHDA and CDR2 SQIVND come from the germline V gene (reference sequence). Trimming cost V 1 base and J 5 bases; bases outside gene matches: 4. The CDR3 has 15 residues. CDR3 DNA: TGTGCCAGTAGTATAGGCGGGACTAGAAACAATGAGCAGTTCTTC. Amino acid sequence: CASSIGGTRNNEQFF. The full variable domain, with the rest looked up from reference TRBV19 and TRBJ2-1, is DGGITQSPKYLFRKEGQNVTLSCEQNLNHDAMYWYRQDPGQGLRLIYYSQIVNDFQKGDIAEGYSVSREKKESFPLTVTSAQKNPTAFYLCASSIGGTRNNEQFFGPGTRLTVL.

This clone was found a few times. The genes are TRBV7-2 and TRBJ2-7; 8 bases are shared with TRBD1. The trim removed 10 bases at V and 2 bases at J, leaving 7 bases unmatched. The CDR3 runs to 13 residues. Germline V gives CDR1 SGHTA, CDR2 FQGNSA. The CDR3 DNA follows: TGTGCCACCCAGGGACAGGAGACCTACGAGCAGTACTTC. Translation: CATQGQETYEQYF.

The rearrangement links TRBV4-1 to TRBJ2-7; 8 bases align to TRBD1. Unmatched junction bases numbered 2, after V lost 1 base and J lost 0 bases. Germline CDR1 MGHRA, CDR2 YSYEKL. The CDR3 loop spans 15 amino acids. Here the CDR3 DNA reads TGCGCCAGCAGCCAAGGACAGGGGACCTCCTACGAGCAGTACTTC. Its protein is CASSQGQGTSYEQYF.

This chain connects TRBV5-4 to TRBJ2-1; D gene ambiguous. V dropped 1 base and J dropped 9 bases, with 8 bases sitting between them. From germline, CDR1 is SGHNT and CDR2 YYREEE (reference sequence). The CDR3 is 12 amino acids. CDR3 region: CASSLQLSEQFF. Here the CDR3 DNA reads TGTGCCAGCAGCTTGCAGCTCAGTGAGCAGTTCTTC.

The chain couples TRBV19 to TRBJ2-1; TRBD2 is a possible D gene (7 bases). Germline CDR1 reads LNHDA; CDR2 reads SQIVND (reference sequence). The V end was cut by 5 bases, the J end by 12 bases, with 20 bases between. This CDR3 has 14 residues. The CDR3, as DNA: TGTGCCAGTAGTCCTGGGAGGGGGGGGAGTACGCAGTTCTTC. Residues: CASSPGRGGSTQFF.

The V and J genes are TRBV29-1 and TRBJ2-2; 15 positions agree with TRBD2. Germline-derived CDR1 and CDR2 are SQVTM and ANQGSEA. The CDR3 totals 15 residues. V lost 7 bases, J lost 4 bases, and 4 bases stayed unmatched. The CDR3: CSGEGLAGGTGELFF. The DNA for the CDR3 is TGCAGCGGGGAGGGACTAGCGGGAGGCACCGGGGAGCTGTTTTTT.

The sample holds a few counts of this clone. The chain couples TRBV30 to TRBJ1-1, with a possible D match to TRBD1 (5 bases). Germline loops: CDR1 GTSNPN, CDR2 SVGIG (reference sequence). Between the trimmed V and J ends, which lost 2 bases and 2 bases, there was a span of 9 bases. The CDR3 consists of 13 residues. CDR3 DNA: TGTGCCTGGAGTTCAGGGTACAACACTGAAGCTTTCTTT. Translating it yields CAWSSGYNTEAFF.

J is TRBJ2-5 and V is TRBV4-2; D is ambiguous. Germline V gives CDR1 LGHNA, CDR2 YNFKEQ. The CDR3 is 14 amino acids. V lost 1 base, J lost 1 base, and 7 bases lay in between. The CDR3 loop is CASSQVNGQETQYF. The CDR3 region has the DNA TGTGCCAGCAGCCAAGTCAACGGCCAAGAGACCCAGTACTTC.

This sequence joins TRBV6-6 and TRBJ2-5, with D tentatively TRBD1 or TRBD2 (5 bases each). Germline V gives CDR1 MNHNY, CDR2 SVGAGI (reference sequence). The CDR3 is 14 amino acids. With 1 base removed from V and 4 bases from J, the gap between germline ends came to 10 bases. CDR3 nucleotide sequence: TGTGCCAGCAGTTACTTGGTTGGGGGAGAGACCCAGTACTTC. As protein: CASSYLVGGETQYF.

There are a few counts of this clone. Other DNA sequences in this specimen translate into the identical CDR3. J is TRBJ2-2 and V is TRBV7-9, with D perhaps matching TRBD2 (6 bases). The CDR3 extends over 14 amino acids. Trimming shortened V by 6 bases and J by 1 base, and 9 bases separated the two germline ends. Germline CDR1 is SEHNR and CDR2 is FQNEAQ (reference sequence). The CDR3 loop reads CASSGGMNTGELFF. DNA of the CDR3: TGTGCCAGCAGTGGAGGGATGAACACCGGGGAGCTGTTTTTT.

This chain joins TRBV10-3 and TRBJ2-5, with D possibly matching TRBD2 (6 bases). This CDR3 has 11 amino acids. Germline V gene data show CDR1 as ENHRY and CDR2 as SYGVKD. Deletions cut 10 bases from V and 5 bases from J, with 11 bases between. The CDR3 reads CASSSEETQYF. DNA of the CDR3: TGTGCCAGCTCTAGCGAGGAGACCCAGTACTTC.

The V and J genes are TRBV5-4 and TRBJ1-1; no firm D call. The length of the CDR3 is 13 residues. Germline V gene lookup returns CDR1 SGHNT and CDR2 YYREEE (reference sequence). Trimming left V 4 bases short and J 3 bases short, with 10 bases between. CDR3 sequence reads: CASSQPGYTEAFF. CDR3 in DNA: TGTGCCAGCAGCCAACCCGGCTACACTGAAGCTTTCTTT.

The chain has TRBV27 and TRBJ2-7; 10 nucleotides line up with TRBD1. V trimming: 5 bases; J trimming: 6 bases; junction bases outside the gene matches: 13. In germline, CDR1 is MNHEY, CDR2 SMNVEV (reference sequence). There are 16 residues in the CDR3. The CDR3 nucleotides read TGTGCCAGCAGTGCCACCGAACCGGGACAGGGGTTCGAGCAGTACTTC. Translated, it gives CASSATEPGQGFEQYF.

The rearrangement links TRBV5-8 to TRBJ2-7; 9 bases are shared with TRBD1. With V trimmed by 1 base and J by 7 bases, 9 bases remained unmatched. Germline CDR1 and CDR2: SGHTS and YDEGEE. The CDR3 sequence is 15 residues long. CDR3 sequence: CASSLPGTGFGEQYF. CDR3 DNA: TGTGCCAGCAGCTTGCCCGGGACAGGGTTTGGAGAGCAGTACTTC. The full variable domain, rest sourced from reference TRBV5-8 and TRBJ2-7, is EAGVTQSPTHLIKTRGQQATLRCSPISGHTSVYWYQQALGLGLQFLLWYDEGEERNRGNFPPRFSGRQFPNYSSELNVNALELEDSALYLCASSLPGTGFGEQYFGPGTRLTVT.

This chain connects TRBV9 to TRBJ1-2; 7 bases are shared with TRBD1. This CDR3 region has 14 residues. Per germline, CDR1 SGDLS and CDR2 YYNGEE. After removal of 2 bases from V and 6 bases from J, the junction contained 7 bases not matched to a gene. The CDR3: CASSVSGTDNGYTF. For the CDR3, the DNA is TGTGCCAGCAGCGTCTCCGGGACAGATAATGGCTACACCTTC.

J is TRBJ2-1 and V is TRBV4-1; D remains ambiguous. This CDR3 contains 13 residues. Germline CDR1 and CDR2: MGHRA and YSYEKL. The germline V and J ends were trimmed by 0 bases and 12 bases, with 12 bases remaining between them. The DNA of the CDR3 is TGCGCCAGCAGCCAAGAATGGGCGCAATGGCAGTTCTTC. Its translation: CASSQEWAQWQFF.

The genes are TRBV19 and TRBJ2-2, with 8 nucleotides matching TRBD2. CDR1 and CDR2 (germline): LNHDA, SQIVND (reference sequence). J gave up 4 bases and V 7 bases, and 23 bases lay outside the gene matches. CDR3 length: 20 amino acids. CDR3 DNA: TGTGCCAGTACCGATTCAGAGACAAGGTACGACGGGAGGGTCACCGGGGAGCTGTTTTTT. Translated: CASTDSETRYDGRVTGELFF. Full variable domain (outside the CDR3, taken from reference TRBV19 and TRBJ2-2): DGGITQSPKYLFRKEGQNVTLSCEQNLNHDAMYWYRQDPGQGLRLIYYSQIVNDFQKGDIAEGYSVSREKKESFPLTVTSAQKNPTAFYLCASTDSETRYDGRVTGELFFGEGSRLTVL.

This clone is classed as medium-sized (0.01 to 0.1%). The genes are TRBV19 and TRBJ2-3; D perhaps matches TRBD1 (5 bases). CDR1 LNHDA and CDR2 SQIVND come from the germline V gene (reference sequence). Trimming took 3 bases from V and 3 from J, leaving 13 bases between them. CDR3 length: 15 residues. The CDR3 loop reads CASSIVQAGTDTQYF. The CDR3 bases are TGTGCCAGTAGTATCGTACAGGCAGGTACAGATACGCAGTATTTT.